The TCR beta chain described here comes from a study of T-cell reconstitution after alpha-beta-depleted transplantation in children. This clonotype occurred many times. This CDR3 spans 12 amino acids. Germline V CDR1 and CDR2: SQVTM, ANQGSEA. V lost 7 bases to trimming and J lost 4 bases, with 13 bases between them. The TCRbeta library was prepared with unique molecular identifiers. TCRdb reprocessed the PCR reads with MiXCR, giving one entry per CDR3 protein. The table shows about 72,000 distinct CDR3 sequences, with about 7.3% occurring only once. The sample consisted of PBMCs from the stem cell graft donor, taken from the stem cell graft. The chain recombines TRBV29-1 with TRBJ2-5, with D perhaps matching TRBD1 or TRBD2 (7 bases each). The sequence was collected from a human donor who donated a stem cell graft to a child with acute lymphoblastic leukemia. DNA for the CDR3: TGCAGCGCCAGGGGGGGGGTAGAGACCCAGTACTTC. Its protein product is CSARGGVETQYF.